This T cell receptor beta chain was sequenced for a study of T cell repertoires in cytomegalovirus infection. Study at large: Epitope selection comprised recently identified HLA-C-restricted CMV epitopes and well-studied HLA-B-restricted CMV epitopes.

Trimming took off 2 bases at V and 4 bases at J, with 12 bases between the two ends. CDR1 SGHTA and CDR2 FQGTGA come from the germline V gene. CDR3 length: 15 residues. MiXCR, applied by TCRdb to the reads, yields one record per CDR3 protein. This table holds about 830,000 distinct CDR3 sequences, approximately 32% found once. General study results and limits: What dominated the ex vivo response were HLA-C-restricted CMV-specific TCR beta clonotypes.

Comment on this clonotype: What it binds is not known.

This sequence joins TRBV7-3 and TRBJ2-1; maybe TRBD1 (6 bases). The TCR originated in a human donor in good health (CMV status not recorded). Some clones in this sample may be carry-over from other donors' samples. The specimen comprised cultured CD8+ T cells from PBMCs, sampled from culture after CMV antigen stimulation. The DNA for the CDR3 is TGTGCCAGCAGCTTATTACTACAGGGTTACAATGAGCAGTTCTTC. Protein: CASSLLLQGYNEQFF. Filled out from reference TRBV7-3 and TRBJ2-1, the complete variable domain reads GAGVSQTPSNKVTEKGKYVELRCDPISGHTALYWYRQSLGQGPEFLIYFQGTGAADDSGLPNDRFFAVRPEGSVSTLKIQRTERGDSAVYLCASSLLLQGYNEQFFGPGTRLTVL.